The rows below give T cell receptor beta chains drawn from one sample of a study of control samples from healthy donors and cancer patients. Only in-frame clones appear in the TCRdb table, and some are missing; sequencing was by immunoSEQ multiplex PCR. The sample shows about 150,000 clones, approximately 91% of them seen only once. The material sequenced was blood. These receptors all come from a man aged 30 to 39 in good health. Each CDR3 is given with its conserved first and last residue. D genes are given only for firm matches. Size tells how often a clone was seen (once, few, many) or the class of an expanded clone, and some rows leave it out.

TRBV21-1,.,.,TRBJ2-2,CASSKALEGPKANTGELFF,TGTGCCAGCAGCAAAGCGCTTGAGGGGCCTAAAGCGAACACCGGGGAGCTGTTTTTT
TRBV9,.,.,TRBJ1-1,CASSQTAWNTEAFF,TGTGCCAGCAGCCAGACAGCTTGGAACACTGAAGCTTTCTTT
TRBV9,TRBD1,.,TRBJ1-1,CASRETGTGKAFF,TGTGCCAGCAGAGAAACCGGGACAGGGAAGGCTTTCTTT
TRBV28,.,.,TRBJ1-1,CATRGRGNTEAFF,TGTGCCACCAGAGGCAGGGGGAACACTGAAGCTTTCTTT
TRBV6-5,.,.,TRBJ1-1,CASSRQLNTEAFF,TGTGCCAGCAGTAGACAGTTGAACACTGAAGCTTTCTTT
TRBV7-2,.,few,TRBJ2-4,CASSLVGSVTSLLNIQYF,TGTGCCAGCAGCTTAGTAGGATCCGTGACTAGTCTGTTGAACATTCAGTACTTC
TRBV30,TRBD1,.,TRBJ2-2,CAWSADRGGVTGELFF,TGTGCCTGGAGTGCGGACAGGGGTGGGGTCACCGGGGAGCTGTTTTTT
TRBV5-1,.,.,TRBJ1-1,CASSDALTGHTEAFF,TGCGCCAGCAGCGACGCCCTGACAGGACACACTGAAGCTTTCTTT
TRBV18,.,.,TRBJ1-4,CASSPPGAGSNEKLFF,TGTGCCAGCTCACCACCGGGGGCAGGGAGCAATGAAAAACTGTTTTTT
TRBV5-1,.,.,TRBJ1-1,CASSPDSFTEAFF,TGCGCCAGCAGCCCGGACTCCTTCACTGAAGCTTTCTTT
TRBV9,TRBD1,.,TRBJ1-3,CASSARDSGNTIYF,TGTGCCAGCAGCGCCCGGGACAGTGGAAACACCATATATTTT
TRBV11-2,.,once,TRBJ1-2,CASSSSAANYGYTF,TGTGCCAGCAGCTCCTCGGCAGCAAACTATGGCTACACCTTC
TRBV29-1,.,.,TRBJ1-2,CSVSQGQGYTF,TGCAGCGTCTCCCAGGGGCAAGGCTACACCTTC
TRBV18,.,.,TRBJ1-1,CASSPVLNTEAFF,TGTGCCAGCTCACCGGTTTTGAACACTGAAGCTTTCTTT
TRBV9,TRBD1,once,TRBJ1-2,CASSVEGTGSYGYTF,TGTGCCAGCAGCGTCGAAGGGACAGGGAGCTATGGCTACACCTTC
TRBV15,.,once,TRBJ1-1,CATSREAGGYAEAFF,TGTGCCACCAGCAGAGAGGCGGGGGGCTACGCTGAAGCTTTCTTT
TRBV27,TRBD1,few,TRBJ1-5,CASSPGTGYFLDSNQPQHF,TGTGCCAGCAGTCCCGGGACAGGATATTTCTTAGATAGCAATCAGCCCCAGCATTTT
TRBV5-1,.,.,TRBJ1-2,CASSLGTDGYTF,TGCGCCAGCAGCTTGGGGACGGATGGCTACACCTTC
TRBV15,TRBD1,.,TRBJ1-1,CATSSQGATEAFF,TGTGCCACCAGCTCCCAGGGGGCCACTGAAGCTTTCTTT
TRBV5-1,.,.,TRBJ2-1,CASSAIPAALNNEQFF,TGCGCCAGCAGCGCGATACCAGCCGCCCTCAACAATGAGCAGTTCTTC
TRBV5-5,.,.,TRBJ1-5,CASSLAWNSNQPQHF,TGTGCCAGCAGCTTAGCATGGAATAGCAATCAGCCCCAGCATTTT
TRBV7-2,.,.,TRBJ1-6,CASSLTPGGTSPLHF,TGTGCCAGCAGCTTAACTCCGGGGGGAACTTCACCCCTCCACTTT
TRBV12-5,.,.,TRBJ2-3,CASGLDRNTDTQYF,TGTGCTAGTGGTTTGGACAGAAACACAGATACGCAGTATTTT
TRBV12-3/TRBV12-4,.,.,TRBJ2-3,CASSLVTDTQYF,TGTGCCAGCAGTTTAGTCACAGATACGCAGTATTTT
TRBV19,.,.,TRBJ1-1,CASSFTGGGEAFF,TGTGCCAGTAGTTTTACAGGAGGAGGTGAAGCTTTCTTT
TRBV27,.,.,TRBJ1-6,CASSLFGAGNSPLHF,TGTGCCAGCAGTTTATTCGGGGCGGGTAATTCACCCCTCCACTTT
TRBV27,.,.,TRBJ1-1,CATKIQGFVTEAFF,TGTGCCACCAAGATTCAGGGTTTCGTCACTGAAGCTTTCTTT
TRBV2,TRBD1,.,TRBJ2-2,CASGKTGGTGELFF,TGTGCCAGCGGAAAAACAGGGGGGACCGGGGAGCTGTTTTTT
TRBV7-2,TRBD2,.,TRBJ2-1,CASSSSGGSYNEQFF,TGTGCCAGCAGCTCTTCGGGGGGGTCCTACAATGAGCAGTTCTTC
TRBV28,.,.,TRBJ1-6,CASSLRGSLHF,TGTGCCAGCAGTTTAAGAGGGTCCCTCCACTTT
TRBV7-9,.,.,TRBJ2-1,CASSFSVGSYNEQFF,TGTGCCAGCAGCTTTAGCGTCGGGTCCTACAATGAGCAGTTCTTC
TRBV12-3/TRBV12-4,.,.,TRBJ1-1,CASSRGLGTEAFF,TGTGCCAGCAGCCGCGGACTGGGGACTGAAGCTTTCTTT
TRBV18,.,.,TRBJ1-2,CASSPDGTSNYGYTF,TGTGCCAGCTCACCAGACGGAACCTCTAACTATGGCTACACCTTC
TRBV24-1,.,.,TRBJ2-1,CATSGSSHEQFF,TGTGCCACCAGTGGGAGTAGCCATGAGCAGTTCTTC
TRBV29-1,TRBD1,.,TRBJ2-7,CSVELGQGAFHEQYF,TGCAGCGTTGAGTTAGGACAGGGGGCTTTCCACGAGCAGTACTTC
TRBV5-1,TRBD1,once,TRBJ2-6,CASSLGQGAYGANVLTF,TGCGCCAGCAGCTTGGGACAGGGGGCTTATGGGGCCAACGTCCTGACTTTC
TRBV29-1,TRBD1,.,TRBJ2-1,CSVVLGQGYNEQFF,TGCAGCGTTGTATTGGGACAGGGCTACAATGAGCAGTTCTTC
TRBV27,.,.,TRBJ1-6,CASMDGGGVNSPLHF,TGTGCCAGCATGGATGGGGGTGGTGTAAATTCACCCCTCCACTTT
TRBV5-4,TRBD2,.,TRBJ2-3,CASSGGSEGRTDTQYF,TGTGCCAGTAGCGGGGGGTCAGAGGGGCGCACAGATACGCAGTATTTT
TRBV28,.,once,TRBJ2-3,CATAGRSTDTQYF,TGTGCCACCGCGGGCAGGAGCACAGATACGCAGTATTTT
TRBV24-1,.,.,TRBJ1-3,CATSFGNTIYF,TGTGCCACCAGTTTTGGAAACACCATATATTTT
TRBV11-3,TRBD1,once,TRBJ2-1,CASSPRTGSSYNEQFF,TGTGCCAGCAGCCCCAGGACAGGGAGCTCCTACAATGAGCAGTTCTTC
TRBV19,.,.,TRBJ1-1,CASSISRVGPGAFF,TGTGCCAGTAGTATAAGTCGAGTTGGGCCGGGAGCTTTCTTT